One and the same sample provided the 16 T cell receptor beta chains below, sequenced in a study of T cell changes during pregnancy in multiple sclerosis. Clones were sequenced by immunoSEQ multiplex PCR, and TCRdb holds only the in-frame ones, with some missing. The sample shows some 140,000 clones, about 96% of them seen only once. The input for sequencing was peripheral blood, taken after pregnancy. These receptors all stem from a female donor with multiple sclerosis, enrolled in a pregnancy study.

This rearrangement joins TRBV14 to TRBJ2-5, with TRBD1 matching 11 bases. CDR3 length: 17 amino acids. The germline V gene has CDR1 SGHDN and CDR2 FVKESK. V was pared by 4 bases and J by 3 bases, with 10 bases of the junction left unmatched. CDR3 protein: CASSPGQGALLKETQYF. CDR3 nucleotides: TGTGCCAGCAGCCCCGGACAGGGGGCATTACTGAAAGAGACCCAGTACTTC.

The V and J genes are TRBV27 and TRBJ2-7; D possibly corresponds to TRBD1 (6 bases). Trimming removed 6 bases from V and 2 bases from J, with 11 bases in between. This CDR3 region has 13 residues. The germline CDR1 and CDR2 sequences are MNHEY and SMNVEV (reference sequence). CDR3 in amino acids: CASRVQGAYEQYF. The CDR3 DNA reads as TGTGCCAGCAGGGTACAGGGCGCCTACGAGCAGTACTTC.

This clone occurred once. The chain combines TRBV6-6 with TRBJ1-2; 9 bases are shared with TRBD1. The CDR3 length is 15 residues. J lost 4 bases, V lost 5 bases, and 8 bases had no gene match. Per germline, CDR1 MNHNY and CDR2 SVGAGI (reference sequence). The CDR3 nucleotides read TGTGCCAGCAGTGACGGGACAGGGACGGTCTATGGCTACACCTTC. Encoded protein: CASSDGTGTVYGYTF.

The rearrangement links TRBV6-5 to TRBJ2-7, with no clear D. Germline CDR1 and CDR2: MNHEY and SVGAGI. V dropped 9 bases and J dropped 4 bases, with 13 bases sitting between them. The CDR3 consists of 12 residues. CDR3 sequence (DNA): TGTGCCAGTACCTCCCCAGGATACGAGCAGTACTTC. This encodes CASTSPGYEQYF.

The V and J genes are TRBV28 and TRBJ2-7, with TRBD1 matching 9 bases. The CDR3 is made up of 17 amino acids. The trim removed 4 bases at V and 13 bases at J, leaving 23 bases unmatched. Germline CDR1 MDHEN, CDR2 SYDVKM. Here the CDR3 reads CASSYLGGDRAPSSPYF. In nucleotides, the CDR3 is TGTGCCAGCAGTTATCTGGGTGGGGACAGGGCCCCCTCTTCACCATACTTC.

CDR3 DNA: TGTGCCAGCAGAGGTCCGTCTAGCGGCACCTACGAGCAGTACTTC. This translates into CASRGPSSGTYEQYF. The rearrangement joins TRBV27 to TRBJ2-7; 7 bases fit TRBD2. Unmatched junction bases numbered 10, after V lost 6 bases and J lost 2 bases. The CDR3 covers 15 residues. Germline loops: CDR1 MNHEY, CDR2 SMNVEV (reference sequence).

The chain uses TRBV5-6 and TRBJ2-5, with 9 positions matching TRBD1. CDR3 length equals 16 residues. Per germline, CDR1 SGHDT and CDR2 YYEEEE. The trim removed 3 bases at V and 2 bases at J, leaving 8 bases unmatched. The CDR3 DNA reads TGTGCCAGCAGCTACCATAGGGGACAGGGACAAGAGACCCAGTACTTC. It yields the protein CASSYHRGQGQETQYF. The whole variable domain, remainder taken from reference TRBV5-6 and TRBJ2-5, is DAGVTQSPTHLIKTRGQQVTLRCSPKSGHDTVSWYQQALGQGPQFIFQYYEEEERQRGNFPDRFSGHQFPNYSSELNVNALLLGDSALYLCASSYHRGQGQETQYFGPGTRLLVL.

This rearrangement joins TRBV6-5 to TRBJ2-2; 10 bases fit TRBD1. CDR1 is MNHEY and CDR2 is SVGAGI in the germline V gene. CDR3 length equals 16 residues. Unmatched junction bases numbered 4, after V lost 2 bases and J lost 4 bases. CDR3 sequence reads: CASSYGGQGRTGELFF. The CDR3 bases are TGTGCCAGCAGTTACGGGGGACAGGGGCGCACCGGGGAGCTGTTTTTT.

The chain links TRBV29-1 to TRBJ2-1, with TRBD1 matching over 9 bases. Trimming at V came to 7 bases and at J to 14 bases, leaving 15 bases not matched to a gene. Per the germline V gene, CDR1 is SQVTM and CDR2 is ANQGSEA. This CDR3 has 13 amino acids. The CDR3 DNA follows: TGCAGCGGCCTTGGACAGGGGTTAAAGTTGGAGTTCTTC. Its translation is CSGLGQGLKLEFF.

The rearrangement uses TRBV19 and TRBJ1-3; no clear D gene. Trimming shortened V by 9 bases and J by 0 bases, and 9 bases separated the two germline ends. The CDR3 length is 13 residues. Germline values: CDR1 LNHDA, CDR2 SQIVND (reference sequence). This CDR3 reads CASRVSSGNTIYF. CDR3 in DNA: TGTGCCAGCCGGGTCTCCTCTGGAAACACCATATATTTT.

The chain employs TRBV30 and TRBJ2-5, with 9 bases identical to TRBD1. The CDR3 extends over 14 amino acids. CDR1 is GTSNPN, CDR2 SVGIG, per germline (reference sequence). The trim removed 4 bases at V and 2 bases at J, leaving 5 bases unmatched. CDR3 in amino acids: CAWNEQGAQETQYF. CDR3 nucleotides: TGTGCCTGGAACGAACAGGGGGCGCAAGAGACCCAGTACTTC.

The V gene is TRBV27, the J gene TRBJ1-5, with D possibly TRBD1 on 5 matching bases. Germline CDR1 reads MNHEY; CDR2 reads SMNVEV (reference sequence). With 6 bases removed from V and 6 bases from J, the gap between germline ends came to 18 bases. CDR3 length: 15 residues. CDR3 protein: CASRLIGDNSQPQHF. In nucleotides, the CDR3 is TGTGCCAGCAGGCTCATAGGGGATAACAGTCAGCCCCAGCATTTT.

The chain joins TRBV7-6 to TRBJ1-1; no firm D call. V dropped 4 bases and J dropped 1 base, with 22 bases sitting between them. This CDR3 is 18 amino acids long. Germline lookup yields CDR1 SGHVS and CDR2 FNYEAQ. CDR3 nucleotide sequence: TGTGCCAGCAGCTCCGGCGGGAGGGCGGGTATAGGGAACACTGAAGCTTTCTTT. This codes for CASSSGGRAGIGNTEAFF.

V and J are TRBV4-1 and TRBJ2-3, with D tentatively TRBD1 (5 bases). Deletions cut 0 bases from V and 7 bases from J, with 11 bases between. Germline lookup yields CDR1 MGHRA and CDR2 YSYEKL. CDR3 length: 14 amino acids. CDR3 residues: CASSQERRANTQYF. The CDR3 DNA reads TGCGCCAGCAGCCAAGAGCGCAGGGCGAATACGCAGTATTTT.

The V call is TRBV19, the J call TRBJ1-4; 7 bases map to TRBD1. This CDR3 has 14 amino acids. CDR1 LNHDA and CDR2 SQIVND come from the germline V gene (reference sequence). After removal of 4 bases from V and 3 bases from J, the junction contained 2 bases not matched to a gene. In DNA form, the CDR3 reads TGTGCCAGTAGTACCGGGACAGCTAATGAAAAACTGTTTTTT. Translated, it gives CASSTGTANEKLFF. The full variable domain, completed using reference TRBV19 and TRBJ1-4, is DGGITQSPKYLFRKEGQNVTLSCEQNLNHDAMYWYRQDPGQGLRLIYYSQIVNDFQKGDIAEGYSVSREKKESFPLTVTSAQKNPTAFYLCASSTGTANEKLFFGSGTQLSVL.

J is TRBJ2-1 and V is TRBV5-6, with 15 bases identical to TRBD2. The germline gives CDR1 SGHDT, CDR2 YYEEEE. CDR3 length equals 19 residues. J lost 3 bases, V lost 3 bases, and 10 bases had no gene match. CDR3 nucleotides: TGTGCCAGCAGCTCGGATCGGACTAGCGGGAGGGAGTACTACAATGAGCAGTTCTTC. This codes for CASSSDRTSGREYYNEQFF.